The rows below give T cell receptor beta chains drawn from one sample of a study of regulatory T cells in long-lasting Graves disease. From the multiplex PCR reads, TCRdb called clonotypes with MiXCR, one entry per CDR3 protein. Of roughly 700,000 distinct CDR3 sequences in the sample, about 32% were seen once. The source material was peripheral blood mononuclear cells (PBMCs), sampled when the disease was refractory, from a patient treated with antithyroid drugs. Every receptor here comes from a female donor with Graves disease. Each CDR3 is given with its conserved first and last residue. D genes are given only for firm matches. The size field is filled for only some rows; it gives once, few, many or a size class.

TRBV2,-,TRBJ1-6,-,TGTGCCAGCATGGGCTCCTATAATTCACCCCTCCACTTT,CASMGSYNSPLHF
TRBV9,TRBD2,TRBJ2-7,few,TGTGCCAACAGCTCAGGACTAGCGGGAGCGCCGATCTACGAGCAGTACTTC,CANSSGLAGAPIYEQYF
TRBV19,TRBD1,TRBJ1-2,few,TGTGCCAGTGACAGGGATGGCTATGGCTACACCTTC,CASDRDGYGYTF
TRBV20-1,-,TRBJ1-1,few,TGCAGTGCTAGTCAAACCACTGAAGCTTTCTTT,CSASQTTEAFF
TRBV20-1,-,TRBJ2-2,-,TGCAGTGCTAGAGATCAACCCAACACCGGGGAGCTGTTTTTT,CSARDQPNTGELFF
TRBV11-1,-,TRBJ1-1,few,TGTGCCAGCAGCTCGCGATCTTGGAACACTGAAGCTTTCTTT,CASSSRSWNTEAFF
TRBV6-5,-,TRBJ1-4,many,TGTGCCAGCAGTTCCCGGACGGGCGCGAAGAAACTGTTTTTT,CASSSRTGAKKLFF
TRBV6-1,TRBD2,TRBJ2-5,many,TGTGCCAGCAGCAGGACTAGCGGGAGAGGGGGGCAAGAGACCCAGTACTTC,CASSRTSGRGGQETQYF
TRBV3-1,-,TRBJ2-5,few,TGTGCCAGCAGCCAAGGGTCGTGGGTCGGAGAGACCCAGTACTTC,CASSQGSWVGETQYF
TRBV24-1,TRBD2,TRBJ2-1,-,TGTGCCACCAGTGCCTTAGCGGGACCCAATGAGCAGTTCTTC,CATSALAGPNEQFF
TRBV15,TRBD1,TRBJ1-6,-,TGTGCCACCAGCAGAGCCAGACAGGGAAATTTTAATTCACCCCTCCACTTT,CATSRARQGNFNSPLHF
TRBV7-2,TRBD2,TRBJ2-7,-,TGTGCCAGCAGCTTAGAAGCGGGAGGTCTCCTCGAGCAGTACTTC,CASSLEAGGLLEQYF
TRBV2,-,TRBJ1-1,many,TGTGCCAGCAGTGAAGCGGAGGGGACTGAAGCTTTCTTT,CASSEAEGTEAFF
TRBV19,-,TRBJ1-1,-,TGTGCCAGTAGTATAGGAGCTCAACCGGGGACTGAAGCTTTCTTT,CASSIGAQPGTEAFF
TRBV28,TRBD2,TRBJ2-1,-,TGTGCCAGCAGTTCGGGACTAGGTTACAATGAGCAGTTCTTC,CASSSGLGYNEQFF
TRBV12-5,-,TRBJ1-1,few,TGTGCTAGTGGGGGCCGACTCCCTGGGAACACTGAAGCTTTCTTT,CASGGRLPGNTEAFF
TRBV20-1,TRBD1,TRBJ1-5,-,TGCAGTGCAAGGACAGGGGGCCTTTATCAGCCCCAGCATTTT,CSARTGGLYQPQHF
TRBV3-1,-,TRBJ1-5,-,TGTGCCAGCAGCGTGGACCCCGTTTCTCTGCCGCCCCAGCATTTT,CASSVDPVSLPPQHF
TRBV9,TRBD2,TRBJ2-7,few,TGTGCCAGCAGCGATCCGGGACTAGCGGGAGGTTCCTACGAGCAGTACTTC,CASSDPGLAGGSYEQYF
TRBV11-2,TRBD2,TRBJ2-7,many,TGTGCCAGCAGCTTAAGTAGCGGGAGGGAGTACGAGCAGTACTTC,CASSLSSGREYEQYF
TRBV2,TRBD1,TRBJ1-4,many,TGTGCCGGCCAGACAGGGGAAAATGAAAAACTGTTTTTT,CAGQTGENEKLFF
TRBV2,TRBD1,TRBJ1-5,-,TGTGCCAGCAGGGATCTAACAGGGGGCTCTGGTCAGCCCCAGCATTTT,CASRDLTGGSGQPQHF
TRBV5-1,-,TRBJ1-5,-,TGCGCCAGCAGCTTGGGCTGGGCGTCGGGAGATAGCAATCAGCCCCAGCATTTT,CASSLGWASGDSNQPQHF
TRBV12-3/TRBV12-4,-,TRBJ2-4,-,TGTGCCAGCAGTTTGTGGGTGGGGGGGGCCATAGCCAAAAACATTCAGTACTTC,CASSLWVGGAIAKNIQYF
TRBV27,-,TRBJ1-1,many,TGTGCCAGCAGTTTTGGTCGGGGGCGGGACACTGAAGCTTTCTTT,CASSFGRGRDTEAFF
TRBV11-1,-,TRBJ2-7,few,TGTGCCAGCAGCTTAGCGCCGGGGGACACGGACGAGCAGTACTTC,CASSLAPGDTDEQYF
TRBV28,-,TRBJ1-4,-,TGTGCCAGCAGTTACATGGGGACTGAAAAACTGTTTTTT,CASSYMGTEKLFF
TRBV27,TRBD2,TRBJ2-7,few,TGTGCCAGCAGTTTATCCCCCGGGACTAGCGTATACGAGCAGTACTTC,CASSLSPGTSVYEQYF
TRBV19,TRBD1,TRBJ1-1,few,TGTGCCAGTACCCTCGGGACAGCGAACACTGAAGCTTTCTTT,CASTLGTANTEAFF
TRBV19,TRBD1,TRBJ2-7,-,TGTGCCAGTAGTAACCGGGACAGGCCAACCTACGAGCAGTACTTC,CASSNRDRPTYEQYF